This T cell receptor beta chain stems from a study of technical replicates of blood from a few donors. The CDR3 spans 15 residues. The germline CDR1 and CDR2 sequences are MDHEN and SYDVKM. V was shortened by 6 bases and J by 1 base, with 15 bases between the two germline ends. Method: immunoSEQ multiplex PCR; TCRdb's copy keeps in-frame clones and lacks some. The top ten hold approximately 0.2% of the sample, which has 84,000 or so clones, 97% seen once. Source material: T cells isolated from PBMCs. This clonotype was sampled from a human donor in good health. The chain is built from TRBV28 and TRBJ1-1; the D gene is possibly TRBD1 (6 bases). CDR3 nucleotide sequence: TGTGCCAGCAGCGGACCGGGACAAACGAACACTGAAGCTTTCTTT. Protein sequence: CASSGPGQTNTEAFF.